One sample yielded the 18 T cell receptor beta chains listed below, sequenced in a study of PD-1 blockade in classical Hodgkin lymphoma. Regarding time point: cycle 4 day 1 (C4D1), after six to seven weeks of nivolumab. Every single patient, without exception, relapsed after autologous stem cell transplantation, and brentuximab vedotin exposure varied. The table came from immunoSEQ multiplex PCR; TCRdb's copy has only in-frame clones and leaves some out. The repertoire holds over 60,000 clones, 90% to 95% seen once, with 8% in the top ten. Specimen: peripheral blood mononuclear cells (PBMCs), collected before the fourth cycle of nivolumab. The receptor source for this set is a human donor with classical Hodgkin lymphoma.

This chain connects TRBV5-1 to TRBJ2-5, with TRBD2 as a possible D gene (6 bases). This CDR3 spans 15 amino acids. Looked up from germline, CDR1 is SGHRS and CDR2 is YFSETQ. V dropped 2 bases and J dropped 4 bases, with 15 bases sitting between them. The CDR3 DNA reads TGCGCCAGCAGCTTAGCTAGTGGAGGGGCAGAGACCCAGTACTTC. The encoded protein is CASSLASGGAETQYF.

This clone has a single count. The V call is TRBV2, the J call TRBJ1-5, with a weak D call TRBD1 (5 bases). The V gene lost 1 base and the J gene lost 10 bases, with 17 bases spanning the gap. The CDR3 totals 15 residues. CDR1 and CDR2 (germline): SNHLY, FYNNEI. For the CDR3, the DNA is TGTGCCAGCAGTGAAGGGAGGGGACCTCCCTACCCCCAGCATTTT. As protein: CASSEGRGPPYPQHF.

This chain links TRBV28 with TRBJ2-1, with 8 bases aligning to TRBD2. Germline CDR1 and CDR2: MDHEN and SYDVKM. The V and J ends lost 4 bases and 2 bases, in that order; junction bases with no gene match: 7. CDR3 length: 16 amino acids. CDR3 bases: TGTGCCAGCAGTTCCTTAGCGGGAACGACCTACAATGAGCAGTTCTTC. Residues: CASSSLAGTTYNEQFF.

The J gene is TRBJ2-3, the V gene TRBV7-9; TRBD1 is a possible D gene (6 bases). With 0 bases removed from V and 2 bases from J, the gap between germline ends came to 12 bases. Germline V gene sequence: CDR1 SEHNR, CDR2 FQNEAQ (reference sequence). CDR3 length equals 16 residues. CDR3: CASSLATGFTTDTQYF. CDR3 nucleotide sequence: TGTGCCAGCAGCTTAGCCACAGGGTTTACCACAGATACGCAGTATTTT.

The rearrangement joins TRBV7-9 to TRBJ2-5, with TRBD2 matching over 13 bases. Looked up from germline, CDR1 is SEHNR and CDR2 is FQNEAQ (reference sequence). Trimming removed 2 bases from V and 0 bases from J; junction bases left unmatched: 9. The CDR3 sequence is 19 residues long. The CDR3 loop reads CASSLIGTSGDQYQETQYF. Here the CDR3 DNA reads TGTGCCAGCAGCTTAATCGGGACTAGCGGGGACCAGTACCAAGAGACCCAGTACTTC. Using reference TRBV7-9 and TRBJ2-5 for the parts outside the CDR3, the full variable domain is DTGVSQNPRHKITKRGQNVTFRCDPISEHNRLYWYRQTLGQGPEFLTYFQNEAQLEKSRLLSDRFSAERPKGSFSTLEIQRTEQGDSAMYLCASSLIGTSGDQYQETQYFGPGTRLLVL.

This chain uses TRBV5-4 with TRBJ2-2; D might be TRBD1 (6 bases). Trimming took 2 bases from V and 0 from J, leaving 8 bases between them. The CDR3 is 15 amino acids. Germline assignment: CDR1 SGHNT and CDR2 YYREEE (reference sequence). CDR3 protein: CASSFDRTNTGELFF. The CDR3 DNA is TGTGCCAGCAGCTTTGACAGGACGAACACCGGGGAGCTGTTTTTT. The full variable domain, with the rest looked up from reference TRBV5-4 and TRBJ2-2, is ETGVTQSPTHLIKTRGQQVTLRCSSQSGHNTVSWYQQALGQGPQFIFQYYREEENGRGNFPPRFSGLQFPNYSSELNVNALELDDSALYLCASSFDRTNTGELFFGEGSRLTVL.

V gene TRBV15 combines with J gene TRBJ2-5, with unresolved D. The end of the DNA aligns better with TRBJ2-7, so the J call may be wrong. The length of the CDR3 is 17 residues. CDR1 LNHNV and CDR2 YYDKDF come from the germline V gene (reference sequence). CDR3 bases: TGTGCCACCAGCAGAGATACCTCGTCCAGTCACATCTACGAGCAGTACTTC. It specifies CATSRDTSSSHIYEQYF.

The gene calls are TRBV7-9 and TRBJ2-1; 10 bases match TRBD1. The CDR3 is made up of 14 amino acids. Germline V gene data show CDR1 as SEHNR and CDR2 as FQNEAQ (reference sequence). Unmatched junction bases numbered 3, after V lost 2 bases and J lost 8 bases. CDR3 nucleotide sequence: TGTGCCAGCAGCTTAAGGGACAGGGGCCATGAGCAGTTCTTC. This translates into CASSLRDRGHEQFF.

CDR3 region: CASSLTPGRDNEQFF. The CDR3 DNA is TGTGCCAGCAGCTTAACCCCGGGGCGGGACAATGAGCAGTTCTTC. The V gene is TRBV7-2, the J gene TRBJ2-1; D may match TRBD1 or TRBD2 (5 bases each). V was pared by 2 bases and J by 5 bases, with 13 bases between. The V gene's germline CDR1 is SGHTA and CDR2 FQGNSA. The CDR3 runs 15 residues.

As DNA, the CDR3 is TGCGCCAGCTGGCGGGAGCGGGACAATGAGCAGTTCTTC. Translated: CASWRERDNEQFF. The V gene is TRBV5-1, the J gene TRBJ2-1, with 7 bases lining up with TRBD2. J gave up 5 bases and V 7 bases, and 6 bases lay outside the gene matches. Germline-derived CDR1 and CDR2 are SGHRS and YFSETQ. The CDR3 has 13 amino acids.

The chain carries TRBV9 and TRBJ2-5; D not resolved. This CDR3 region has 13 residues. The germline CDR1 and CDR2 sequences are SGDLS and YYNGEE. The ends were cut back, 4 bases at V and 4 bases at J, with 11 bases in the middle. CDR3 sequence: CASSPHPAETQYF. CDR3 nucleotides: TGTGCCAGCAGCCCCCACCCGGCAGAGACCCAGTACTTC.

With respect to this clone: The junction differs from germline at one of its ends, possibly a read error. The rearrangement joins TRBV10-1 to TRBJ2-3, with 12 bases that match TRBD2. CDR1 and CDR2 (germline): WNHNN, SYGVQD (reference sequence). The CDR3 spans 13 residues. DNA for the CDR3: TGCGCCAGCAGTCGGACTAGCGGGAACCCCGAGGATTTT. Residues: CASSRTSGNPEDF.

V is TRBV13 and J is TRBJ2-7, with 11 bases identical to TRBD2. CDR1 is PRHDT, CDR2 FYEKMQ, per germline (reference sequence). The CDR3 is 16 residues long. The ends lost 5 bases at V and 7 bases at J; junction bases unmatched: 13. The CDR3 coding sequence is TGTGCCAGCAGCGCGTCCCTCATAGCGGGAGGGGATGAGCAGTACTTC. It encodes CASSASLIAGGDEQYF.

In this sample, this clone turned up once. The chain combines TRBV5-1 with TRBJ2-5; D is undetermined. CDR1 and CDR2 (germline): SGHRS, YFSETQ. CDR3 length equals 15 residues. V dropped 0 bases and J dropped 1 base, with 10 bases sitting between them. The CDR3 protein is CASSLALSFQETQYF. CDR3 bases: TGCGCCAGCAGCTTGGCCCTGAGTTTCCAAGAGACCCAGTACTTC.

The chain employs TRBV2 and TRBJ1-2; D call uncertain. The CDR3 is 13 residues long. Between the trimmed V and J ends, which lost 7 bases and 4 bases, there was a span of 13 bases. Germline values: CDR1 SNHLY, CDR2 FYNNEI. The CDR3 is CASKEDRFYGYTF. For the CDR3, the DNA is TGTGCCAGCAAGGAGGACCGATTCTATGGCTACACCTTC.

The chain employs TRBV28 and TRBJ1-6; 9 bases are shared with TRBD1. This CDR3 region has 15 residues. With 7 bases clipped from V and 7 bases from J, the junction kept 8 bases outside the gene matches. CDR1 is MDHEN and CDR2 is SYDVKM in the germline V gene. This CDR3 reads CASTFGQGRNSPLHF. CDR3 DNA: TGTGCCAGCACCTTCGGACAGGGGAGGAATTCACCCCTCCACTTT.

The chain carries TRBV19 and TRBJ2-1, with a weak D call TRBD2 (7 bases). The CDR3 loop spans 17 amino acids. Germline CDR1 reads LNHDA; CDR2 reads SQIVND (reference sequence). Trimming stripped 10 bases from V and 4 bases from J, with 26 bases between. This chain's CDR3 is CATLAGGGPRPYNEQFF. The CDR3 DNA reads as TGTGCCACCCTCGCTGGCGGGGGCCCTCGCCCGTACAATGAGCAGTTCTTC. Full variable domain (remainder filled in from reference TRBV19 and TRBJ2-1): DGGITQSPKYLFRKEGQNVTLSCEQNLNHDAMYWYRQDPGQGLRLIYYSQIVNDFQKGDIAEGYSVSREKKESFPLTVTSAQKNPTAFYLCATLAGGGPRPYNEQFFGPGTRLTVL.

The chain combines TRBV5-6 with TRBJ1-3; D unresolved. This CDR3 comprises 13 residues. V dropped 2 bases and J dropped 0 bases, with 3 bases sitting between them. The V gene's germline CDR1 is SGHDT and CDR2 YYEEEE. CDR3 region: CASSFPSGNTIYF. The CDR3 DNA is TGTGCCAGCAGCTTCCCCTCTGGAAACACCATATATTTT.